One and the same sample provided the 6 T cell receptor beta chains below, sequenced in a study of lymphopenia after photon versus proton radiotherapy (dated by TCRdb to between 2018 and 2021). The library came from the immunoSEQ multiplex PCR assay. Imported from immuneACCESS, the table was reduced by TCRdb to in-frame sequences with V and J called. These copies leave out some clones; in studies compared against another copy, an unresolved V gene accounts for under half, and the cause of the remainder is not known. This sample is represented by 23,000 or so clones; 87% of them were singletons. The ten largest clones add up to roughly a fifth of the sample. Sequenced material: peripheral blood, taken from a patient treated with photon-based radiotherapy. The source of these receptors is a man in his fifties or sixties with gastric cancer.

The rearrangement uses TRBV7-9 and TRBJ1-1; 9 nucleotides match TRBD1. The V and J ends lost 1 base and 0 bases, in that order; junction bases with no gene match: 9. The germline V gene encodes CDR1 SEHNR and CDR2 FQNEAQ (reference sequence). This CDR3 region has 18 residues. The CDR3 is CASSLGGQGLILNTEAFF. CDR3 in DNA: TGTGCCAGCAGCTTAGGGGGACAGGGATTAATCTTGAACACTGAAGCTTTCTTT. Full variable domain (rest looked up from reference TRBV7-9 and TRBJ1-1): DTGVSQNPRHKITKRGQNVTFRCDPISEHNRLYWYRQTLGQGPEFLTYFQNEAQLEKSRLLSDRFSAERPKGSFSTLEIQRTEQGDSAMYLCASSLGGQGLILNTEAFFGQGTRLTVV.

About this clone itself: Sequence at one end of the junction differs from germline and may be a read error. The chain has TRBV11-2 and TRBJ2-2; D perhaps matches TRBD1 (6 bases). CDR1 is SGHAT and CDR2 is FQNNGV in the germline V gene. The CDR3 length is 16 residues. The CDR3 reads CASSLETGRDTGELFF. Written as DNA, the CDR3 is TGTGCCAGCAGCCTAGAAACAGGGCGCGACACCGGGGAGCTGTTTTTT.

The rearrangement joins TRBV9 to TRBJ2-1; tentatively, D is TRBD2 (5 bases). V lost 3 bases to trimming and J lost 4 bases, with 14 bases between them. The CDR3 consists of 15 residues. Germline V gene data show CDR1 as SGDLS and CDR2 as YYNGEE. CDR3 in DNA: TGTGCCAGCAGCGGTTCGGCAGCGGCTTACAATGAGCAGTTCTTC. Its protein is CASSGSAAAYNEQFF.

The chain has TRBV5-6 and TRBJ2-1, with 8 bases fitting TRBD2. Looked up from germline, CDR1 is SGHDT and CDR2 is YYEEEE. V dropped 2 bases and J dropped 0; count of bases not matched to a gene: 4. This CDR3 has 16 residues. As DNA, the CDR3 is TGTGCCAGCAGCTTCCAGCGGGGGCGCTCCTACAATGAGCAGTTCTTC. This translates into CASSFQRGRSYNEQFF.

The chain recombines TRBV30 with TRBJ2-1; the D gene could be TRBD1 or TRBD2 (5 bases each). The CDR3 extends over 15 amino acids. CDR1 and CDR2 from the germline V gene are GTSNPN and SVGIG (reference sequence). The V gene lost 5 bases and the J gene lost 1 base, with 15 bases spanning the gap. CDR3 in DNA: TGTGCCTGGTCCTGGGGGAGAAGTTCCTACAATGAGCAGTTCTTC. Protein sequence: CAWSWGRSSYNEQFF. Together with reference TRBV30 and TRBJ2-1, the CDR3 gives the full variable domain: SQTIHQWPATLVQPVGSPLSLECTVEGTSNPNLYWYRQAAGRGLQLLFYSVGIGQISSEVPQNLSASRPQDRQFILSSKKLLLSDSGFYLCAWSWGRSSYNEQFFGPGTRLTVL.

V and J are TRBV9 and TRBJ2-3; the D is unclear. V lost 0 bases and J lost 0, with 5 bases in between. There are 14 residues in the CDR3. Per the germline V gene, CDR1 is SGDLS and CDR2 is YYNGEE. The CDR3: CASSVVGSTDTQYF. In DNA form, the CDR3 reads TGTGCCAGCAGCGTAGTGGGCAGCACAGATACGCAGTATTTT.